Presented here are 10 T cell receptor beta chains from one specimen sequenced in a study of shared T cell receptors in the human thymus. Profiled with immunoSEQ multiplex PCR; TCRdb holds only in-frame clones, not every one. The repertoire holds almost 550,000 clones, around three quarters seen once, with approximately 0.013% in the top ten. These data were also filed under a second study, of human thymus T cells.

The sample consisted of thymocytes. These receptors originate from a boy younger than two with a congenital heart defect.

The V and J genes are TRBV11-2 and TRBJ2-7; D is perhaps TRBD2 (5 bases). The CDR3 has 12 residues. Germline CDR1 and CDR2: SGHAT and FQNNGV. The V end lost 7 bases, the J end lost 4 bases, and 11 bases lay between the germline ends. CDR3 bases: TGTGCCAGCACCGGCAGGACTTACGAGCAGTACTTC. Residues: CASTGRTYEQYF.

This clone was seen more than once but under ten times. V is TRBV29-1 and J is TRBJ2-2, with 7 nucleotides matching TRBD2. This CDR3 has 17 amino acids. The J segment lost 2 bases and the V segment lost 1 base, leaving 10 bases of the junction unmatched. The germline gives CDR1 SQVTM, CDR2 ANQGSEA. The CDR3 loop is CSVEALGGGINTGELFF. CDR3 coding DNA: TGCAGCGTTGAAGCCCTTGGGGGAGGGATAAACACCGGGGAGCTGTTTTTT.

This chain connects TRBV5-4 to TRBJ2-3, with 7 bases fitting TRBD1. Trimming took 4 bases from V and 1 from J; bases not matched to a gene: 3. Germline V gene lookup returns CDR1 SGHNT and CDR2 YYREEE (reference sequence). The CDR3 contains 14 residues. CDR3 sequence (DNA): TGTGCCAGCAGCATCAGGGGGTGCACAGATACGCAGTATTTT. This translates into CASSIRGCTDTQYF.

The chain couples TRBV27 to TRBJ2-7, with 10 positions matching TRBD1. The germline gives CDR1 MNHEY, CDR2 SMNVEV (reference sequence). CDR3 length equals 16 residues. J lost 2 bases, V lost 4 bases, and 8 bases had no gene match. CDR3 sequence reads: CASSSPGTGDTYEQYF. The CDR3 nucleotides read TGTGCCAGCAGTTCACCCGGGACAGGGGATACCTACGAGCAGTACTTC.

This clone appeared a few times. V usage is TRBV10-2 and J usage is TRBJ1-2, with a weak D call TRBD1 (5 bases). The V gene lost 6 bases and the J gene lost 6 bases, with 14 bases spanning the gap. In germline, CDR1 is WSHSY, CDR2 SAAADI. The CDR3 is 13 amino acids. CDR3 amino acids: CASREDRGDGYTF. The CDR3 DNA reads TGCGCCAGCAGAGAGGACCGGGGGGATGGCTACACCTTC.

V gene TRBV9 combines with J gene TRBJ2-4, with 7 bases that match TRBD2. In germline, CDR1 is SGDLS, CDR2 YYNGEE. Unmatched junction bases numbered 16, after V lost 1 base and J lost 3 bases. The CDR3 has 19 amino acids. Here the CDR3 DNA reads TGTGCCAGCAGCGTAAATCTTACGGGAGGAGGGTTGGGCAAAAACATTCAGTACTTC. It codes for CASSVNLTGGGLGKNIQYF.

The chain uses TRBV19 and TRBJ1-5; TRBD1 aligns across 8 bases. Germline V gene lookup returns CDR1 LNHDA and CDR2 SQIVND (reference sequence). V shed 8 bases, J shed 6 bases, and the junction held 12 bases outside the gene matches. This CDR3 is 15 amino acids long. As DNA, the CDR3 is TGTGCCAGTTCTCGGACAGGGCAAGAGGGTCAGCCCCAGCATTTT. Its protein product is CASSRTGQEGQPQHF. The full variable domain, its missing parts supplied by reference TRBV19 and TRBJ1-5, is DGGITQSPKYLFRKEGQNVTLSCEQNLNHDAMYWYRQDPGQGLRLIYYSQIVNDFQKGDIAEGYSVSREKKESFPLTVTSAQKNPTAFYLCASSRTGQEGQPQHFGDGTRLSIL.

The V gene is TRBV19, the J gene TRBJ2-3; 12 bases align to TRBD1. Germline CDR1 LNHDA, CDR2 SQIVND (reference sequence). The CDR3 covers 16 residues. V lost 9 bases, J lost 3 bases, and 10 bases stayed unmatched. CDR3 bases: TGTGCCAGCAAAGGGGGGACAGGGGGCGCAACAGATACGCAGTATTTT. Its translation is CASKGGTGGATDTQYF.

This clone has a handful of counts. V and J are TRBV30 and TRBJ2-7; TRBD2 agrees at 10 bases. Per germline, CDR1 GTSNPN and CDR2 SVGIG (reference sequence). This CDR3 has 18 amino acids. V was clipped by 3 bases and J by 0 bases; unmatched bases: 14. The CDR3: CAWRGWLAGERSSYEQYF. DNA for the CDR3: TGTGCCTGGAGAGGGTGGCTAGCGGGGGAAAGGAGCTCCTACGAGCAGTACTTC.

The CDR3 sequence: CSPFTLAGRVPSPHEQFF. The CDR3 bases are TGCAGCCCCTTCACCTTGGCCGGCAGGGTTCCTAGTCCCCATGAGCAGTTCTTC. The rearrangement uses TRBV29-1 and TRBJ2-1; TRBD1 might be the D (5 bases). The CDR3 contains 18 residues. CDR1 and CDR2 (germline): SQVTM, ANQGSEA. The V end lost 8 bases, the J end lost 8 bases, and 34 bases lay between the germline ends.